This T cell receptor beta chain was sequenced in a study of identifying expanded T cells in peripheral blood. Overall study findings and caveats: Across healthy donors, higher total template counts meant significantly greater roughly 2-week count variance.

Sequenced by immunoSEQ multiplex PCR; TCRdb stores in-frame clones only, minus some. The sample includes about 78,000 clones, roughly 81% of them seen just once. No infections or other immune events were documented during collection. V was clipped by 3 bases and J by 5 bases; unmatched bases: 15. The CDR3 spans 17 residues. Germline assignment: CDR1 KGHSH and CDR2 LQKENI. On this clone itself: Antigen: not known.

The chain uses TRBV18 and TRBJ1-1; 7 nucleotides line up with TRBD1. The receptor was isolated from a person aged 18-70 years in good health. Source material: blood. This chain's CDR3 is CASSPQRTPGGVTEAFF. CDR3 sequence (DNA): TGTGCCAGCTCACCTCAACGAACTCCAGGGGGGGTAACTGAAGCTTTCTTT.